This T cell receptor beta chain was identified during a study of regulatory T cells in long-lasting Graves disease listed by TCRdb under 2021. Context from the whole study: Persistent Graves' disease meant more than 5 years of antithyroid drug treatment with TSH receptor autoantibodies that stayed positive. This study used TCR sequencing and RNA sequencing of peripheral blood to compare persistent Graves' disease patients against newly diagnosed Graves' disease patients. The study took place in China and was registered as a clinical trial. A total of approximately 35 samples underwent TCR sequencing: some 13 from persistent and roughly 20 from newly diagnosed Graves' disease patients. Antithyroid drugs had been taken for about 9.7 years on average by persistent Graves' disease patients in the clinical cohort. Broad study findings and their caveats: Sequencing and analysis were restricted to the TCR beta chain. Preferential use of TRBV28, TRBJ1-2 and TRBJ2-5 was observed in persistent disease, whereas TRBV20-1 and TRBJ2-1 were favored in newly diagnosed disease. Compared with newly diagnosed patients, patients with persistent Graves' disease had lower TCR Shannon entropy and fewer highly expanded clones, which suggests clonal expansion. Because the primary lesion, thyroid tissue, could not be accessed, the study looked at peripheral blood alone. Patients with persistent disease shared more public clonotypes (around 2,500) than newly diagnosed patients did (more than 900). The small sample size was acknowledged by the authors as a limitation that may reduce accuracy.

Trimming at the junction amounts to 2 bases on V and 0 bases on J, and the germline ends lie 8 bases apart. The CDR3 covers 14 residues, taking in both the cysteine and the phenylalanine. CDR3 DNA only is kept here, 42 bases in frame from base 1. CDR1 and CDR2 were assigned from the germline V gene as SGHTA and FQGNSA. The receptor library was made with multiplex PCR. This sample was sequenced with an Illumina HiSeq 4000. To build TCR beta libraries, CDR3 regions were amplified by Arm-PCR using iRepertoire HTBI primers. Before sequencing, the PCR products underwent gel purification. Per the source publication's procedure: Gene usage analysis of CDR3 amino acid clonotypes relied on the approximately 62 TRBV and about 15 TRBJ segments identified across samples. COPE and FqMerger were used to merge filtered high-quality paired reads into contigs. BLAST was used to align contigs to the IMGT TRBV, TRBD and TRBJ reference genes, and CDR3 was defined following IMGT. Highly expanded clones were defined as clonotypes with a frequency above 0.1%. Shannon entropy served as the measure of repertoire diversity, while the Gini coefficient captured V-J evenness. A clonotype found in more than one individual was treated as public. TCRdb redid the processing of the public reads, applying fastp at Q25 and MiXCR, and retained in-frame beta chains. Each CDR3 protein gets just one entry, which takes the most common genes and DNA from the rows behind it. TCRdb, not the original authors, processed these V and J calls. The table for this sample lists 400,000 to 600,000 distinct CDR3 sequences; 20% to 25% of them were counted only once. The ten largest clones represent roughly 7.1% of the sample.

This clonotype was counted ten times or more. The antigen it binds to is not known. No base-level quality is on record; no much larger clone is a single base apart. This specimen's time point label, interpreted: persistent/refractory GD, antithyroid drugs over 5 years with positive TRAb. RNA was extracted from PBMCs in TRIzol for both TCR sequencing and RNA sequencing. The diagnosis of Graves' disease was made according to American Thyroid Association guidelines. The patients came from an endocrinology department in Xi'an, China. Each patient gave roughly 10 milliliters of peripheral blood, collected in an EDTA anticoagulant tube. Ficoll Paque Plus density gradient separation was used to isolate PBMCs, and no further T cell sorting was done. An Agilent 2100 Bioanalyzer and agarose gel were used to check RNA quality, while a NanoDrop 2000 measured RNA concentration.

The sequencing used peripheral blood mononuclear cells (PBMCs), collected when the disease was refractory, from a patient treated with antithyroid drugs. Recombination joined TRBV7-2 with TRBJ2-7, with no confidently assigned D gene. The TCR originated in a female donor with Graves disease. Here is the DNA: TGTGCCAGCAGCTTACTTCTCAGCTCCTACGAGCAGTACTTC. It specifies CASSLLLSSYEQYF. The CDR3 plus the reference TRBV7-2 and TRBJ2-7 genes for the other parts give the full variable domain: GAGVSQSPSNKVTEKGKDVELRCDPISGHTALYWYRQSLGQGLEFLIYFQGNSAPDKSGLPSDRFSAERTGGSVSTLTIQRTQQEDSAVYLCASSLLLSSYEQYFGPGTRLTVT.